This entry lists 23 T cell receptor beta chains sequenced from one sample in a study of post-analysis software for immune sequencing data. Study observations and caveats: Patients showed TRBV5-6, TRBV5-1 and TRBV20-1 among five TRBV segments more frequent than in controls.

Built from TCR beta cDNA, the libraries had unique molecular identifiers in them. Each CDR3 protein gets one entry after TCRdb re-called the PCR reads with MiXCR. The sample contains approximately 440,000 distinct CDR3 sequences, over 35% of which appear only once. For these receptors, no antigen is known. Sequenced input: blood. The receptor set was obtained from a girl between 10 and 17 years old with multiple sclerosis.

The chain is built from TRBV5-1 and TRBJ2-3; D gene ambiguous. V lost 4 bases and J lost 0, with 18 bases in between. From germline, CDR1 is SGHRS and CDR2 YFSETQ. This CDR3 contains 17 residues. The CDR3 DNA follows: TGCGCCAGCAGCGCGGCGGCCAGGCACCCTAGCACAGATACGCAGTATTTT. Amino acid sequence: CASSAAARHPSTDTQYF.

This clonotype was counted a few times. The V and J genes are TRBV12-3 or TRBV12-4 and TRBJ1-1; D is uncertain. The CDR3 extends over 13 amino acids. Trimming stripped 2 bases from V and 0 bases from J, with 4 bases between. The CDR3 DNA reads TGTGCCAGCAGTTTATTCATGAACACTGAAGCTTTCTTT. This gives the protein CASSLFMNTEAFF.

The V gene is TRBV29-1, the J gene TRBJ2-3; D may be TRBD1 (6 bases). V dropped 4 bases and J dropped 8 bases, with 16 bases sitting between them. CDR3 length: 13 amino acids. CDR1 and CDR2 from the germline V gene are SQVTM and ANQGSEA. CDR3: CSVGQEKGGTQYF. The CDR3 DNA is TGCAGCGTTGGACAGGAAAAAGGAGGTACGCAGTATTTT.

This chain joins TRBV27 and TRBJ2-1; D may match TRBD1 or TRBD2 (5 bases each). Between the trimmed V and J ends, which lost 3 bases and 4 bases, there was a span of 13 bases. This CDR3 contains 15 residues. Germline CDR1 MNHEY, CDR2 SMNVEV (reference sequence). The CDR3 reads CASSLSRGLYNEQFF. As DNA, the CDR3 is TGTGCCAGCAGTTTGTCGAGGGGTTTGTACAATGAGCAGTTCTTC.

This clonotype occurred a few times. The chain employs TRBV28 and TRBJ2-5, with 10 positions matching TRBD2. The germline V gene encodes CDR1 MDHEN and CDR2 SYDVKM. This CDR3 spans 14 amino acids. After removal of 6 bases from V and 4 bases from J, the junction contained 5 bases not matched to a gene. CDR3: CASRSAGGGETQYF. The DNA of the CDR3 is TGTGCCAGCAGGTCAGCGGGAGGGGGAGAGACCCAGTACTTC.

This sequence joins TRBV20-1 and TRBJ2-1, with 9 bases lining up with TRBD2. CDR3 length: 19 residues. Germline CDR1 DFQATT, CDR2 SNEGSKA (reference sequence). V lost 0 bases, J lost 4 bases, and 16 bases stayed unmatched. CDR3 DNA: TGCAGTGCTAGAGATCGGGTGAGGGCTAGCGGGACTCTTTACAATGAGCAGTTCTTC. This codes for CSARDRVRASGTLYNEQFF.

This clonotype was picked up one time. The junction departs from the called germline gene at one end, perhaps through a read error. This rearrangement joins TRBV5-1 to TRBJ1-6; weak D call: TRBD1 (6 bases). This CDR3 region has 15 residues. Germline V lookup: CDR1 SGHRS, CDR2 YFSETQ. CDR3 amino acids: CASRLDSNYNSPLHF. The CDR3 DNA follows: TGCGCCAGCAGATTGGACAGTAATTATAATTCACCCCTCCACTTT.

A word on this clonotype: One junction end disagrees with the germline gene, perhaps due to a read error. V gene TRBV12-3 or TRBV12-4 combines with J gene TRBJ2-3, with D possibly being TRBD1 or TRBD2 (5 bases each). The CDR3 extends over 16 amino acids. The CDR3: CVSSPSGRTFTDTQYF. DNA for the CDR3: TGTGTCAGCAGTCCCTCGGGACGGACTTTCACAGATACGCAGTATTTT.

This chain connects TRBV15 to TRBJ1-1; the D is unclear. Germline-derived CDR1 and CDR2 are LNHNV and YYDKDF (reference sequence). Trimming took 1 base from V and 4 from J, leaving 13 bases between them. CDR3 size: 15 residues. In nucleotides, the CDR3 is TGTGCCACCAGCAGAGGGTTCGCGGGTAGCACTGAAGCTTTCTTT. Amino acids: CATSRGFAGSTEAFF.

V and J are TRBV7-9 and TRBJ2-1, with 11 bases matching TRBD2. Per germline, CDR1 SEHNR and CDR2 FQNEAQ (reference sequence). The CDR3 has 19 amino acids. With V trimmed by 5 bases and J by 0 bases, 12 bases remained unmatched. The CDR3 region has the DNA TGTGCCAGCAGCCTGACTAGCGGGATCCCTGGGGCCTCCTACAATGAGCAGTTCTTC. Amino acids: CASSLTSGIPGASYNEQFF.

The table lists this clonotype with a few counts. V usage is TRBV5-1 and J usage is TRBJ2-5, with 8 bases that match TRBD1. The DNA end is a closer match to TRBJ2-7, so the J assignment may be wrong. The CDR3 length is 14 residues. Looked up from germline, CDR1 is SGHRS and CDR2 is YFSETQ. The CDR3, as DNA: TGCGCCAGCAGCATAGGACAGGGAAGGGACGAGCAGTACTTC. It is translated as CASSIGQGRDEQYF.

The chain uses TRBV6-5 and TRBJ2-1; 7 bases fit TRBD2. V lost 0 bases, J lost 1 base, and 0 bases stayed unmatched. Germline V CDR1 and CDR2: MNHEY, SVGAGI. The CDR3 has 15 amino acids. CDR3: CASSYSGGSYNEQFF. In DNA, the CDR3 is TGTGCCAGCAGTTACTCGGGGGGGTCCTACAATGAGCAGTTCTTC.

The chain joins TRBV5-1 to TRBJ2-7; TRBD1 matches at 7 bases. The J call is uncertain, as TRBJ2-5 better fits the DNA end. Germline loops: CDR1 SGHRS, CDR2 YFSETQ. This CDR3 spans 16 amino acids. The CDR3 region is CASSLAVTGSQETQYF. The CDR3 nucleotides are TGCGCCAGCAGCTTGGCTGTGACAGGGTCCCAAGAGACCCAGTACTTC.

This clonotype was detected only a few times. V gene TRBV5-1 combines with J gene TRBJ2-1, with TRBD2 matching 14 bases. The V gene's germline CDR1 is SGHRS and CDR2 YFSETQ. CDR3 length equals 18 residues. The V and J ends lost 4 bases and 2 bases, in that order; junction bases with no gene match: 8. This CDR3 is CASSRGLAGDLPYNEQFF. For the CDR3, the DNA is TGCGCCAGCAGCCGGGGACTAGCGGGAGACCTTCCCTACAATGAGCAGTTCTTC.

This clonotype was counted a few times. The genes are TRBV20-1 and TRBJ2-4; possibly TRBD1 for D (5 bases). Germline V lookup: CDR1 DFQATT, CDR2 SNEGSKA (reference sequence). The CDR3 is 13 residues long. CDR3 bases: TGCAGCCTGGGGCGAGGAGCCAAAAACATTCAGTACTTC. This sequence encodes CSLGRGAKNIQYF.

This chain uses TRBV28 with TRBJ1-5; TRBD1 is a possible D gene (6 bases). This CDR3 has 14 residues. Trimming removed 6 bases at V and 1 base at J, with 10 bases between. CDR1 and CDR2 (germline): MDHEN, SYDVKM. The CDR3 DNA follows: TGTGCCAGCAGACAGGGAGGGAGCAATCAGCCCCAGCATTTT. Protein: CASRQGGSNQPQHF.

The CDR3, as DNA: TGTGCCAGCAGTTTATCGGACCGCTACGAGCAGTACTTC. Protein: CASSLSDRYEQYF. The V gene is TRBV27, the J gene TRBJ2-5; D unresolved. The assigned J gene may be wrong: the sequence end matches TRBJ2-7 better. Germline V gene lookup returns CDR1 MNHEY and CDR2 SMNVEV (reference sequence). The CDR3 totals 13 residues.

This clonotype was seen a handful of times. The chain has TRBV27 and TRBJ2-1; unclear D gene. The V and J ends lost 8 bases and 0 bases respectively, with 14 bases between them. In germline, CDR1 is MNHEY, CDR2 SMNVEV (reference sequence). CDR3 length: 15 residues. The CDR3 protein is CASLAPGSSYNEQFF. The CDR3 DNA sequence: TGTGCCAGCCTCGCACCGGGCAGCTCCTACAATGAGCAGTTCTTC.

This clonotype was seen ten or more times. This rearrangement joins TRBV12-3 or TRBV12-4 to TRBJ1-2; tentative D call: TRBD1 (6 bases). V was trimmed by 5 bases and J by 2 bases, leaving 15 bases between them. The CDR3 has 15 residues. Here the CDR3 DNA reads TGTGCCAGCAGTACACCCGGGACAATCAACTATGGCTACACCTTC. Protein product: CASSTPGTINYGYTF.

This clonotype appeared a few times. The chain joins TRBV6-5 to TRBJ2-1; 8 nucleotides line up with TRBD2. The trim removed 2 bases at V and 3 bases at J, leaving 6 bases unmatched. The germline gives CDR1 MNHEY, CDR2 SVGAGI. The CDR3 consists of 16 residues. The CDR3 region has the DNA TGTGCCAGCAGTTACGGGCTAGCGGGTAGCTACAATGAGCAGTTCTTC. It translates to CASSYGLAGSYNEQFF.

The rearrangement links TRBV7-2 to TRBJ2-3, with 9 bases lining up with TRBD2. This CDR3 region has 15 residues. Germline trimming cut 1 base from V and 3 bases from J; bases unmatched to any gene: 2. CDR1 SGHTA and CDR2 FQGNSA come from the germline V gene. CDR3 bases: TGTGCCAGCAGCTTAGTGGGACTAGCAACAGATACGCAGTATTTT. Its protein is CASSLVGLATDTQYF.

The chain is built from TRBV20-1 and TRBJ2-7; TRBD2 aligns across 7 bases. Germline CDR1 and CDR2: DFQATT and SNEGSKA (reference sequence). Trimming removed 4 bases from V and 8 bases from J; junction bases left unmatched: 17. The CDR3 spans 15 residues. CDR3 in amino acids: CSAKDYLDTGRKQYF. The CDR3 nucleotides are TGCAGTGCTAAAGACTATCTCGACACCGGGAGGAAGCAGTACTTC.

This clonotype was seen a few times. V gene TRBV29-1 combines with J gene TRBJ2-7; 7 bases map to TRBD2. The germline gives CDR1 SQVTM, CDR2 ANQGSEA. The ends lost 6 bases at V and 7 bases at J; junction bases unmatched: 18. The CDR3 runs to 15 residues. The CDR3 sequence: CSVAFRTRRAYEQYF. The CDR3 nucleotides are TGCAGCGTAGCCTTTAGGACTAGGAGGGCGTATGAGCAGTACTTC.